The next 6 T cell receptor beta chains were all read from a single sample in a study of control samples from healthy donors and cancer patients. Some clones are missing from TCRdb's copy, which holds only in-frame ones; the method was immunoSEQ multiplex PCR. The data show some 140,000 clones, with about 88% seen just once and roughly 8.4% held by the top ten. Sequencing input: blood. These receptor sequences come from a woman aged 25 to 45 in good health.

This chain uses TRBV2 with TRBJ1-5; D gene uncertain. CDR3 size: 14 residues. Germline V gene data show CDR1 as SNHLY and CDR2 as FYNNEI. V was trimmed by 3 bases and J by 2 bases, leaving 8 bases between them. The DNA of the CDR3 is TGTGCCAGCAGTGACCAGGTGGGCAATCAGCCCCAGCATTTT. Encoded protein: CASSDQVGNQPQHF. Variable domain in full (rest from reference TRBV2 and TRBJ1-5): EPEVTQTPSHQVTQMGQEVILRCVPISNHLYFYWYRQILGQKVEFLVSFYNNEISEKSEIFDDQFSVERPDGSNFTLKIRSTKLEDSAMYFCASSDQVGNQPQHFGDGTRLSIL.

The sample holds a few counts of this clone. The V and J genes are TRBV10-2 and TRBJ1-3; D is undetermined. Trimming left V 7 bases short and J 1 base short, with 17 bases between. Germline V gene sequence: CDR1 WSHSY, CDR2 SAAADI. The CDR3 consists of 16 residues. CDR3 loop: CASTRGRVSSGNTIYF. In DNA form, the CDR3 reads TGCGCCAGCACTCGAGGCCGGGTCTCGTCTGGAAACACCATATATTTT.

This clone was counted once. The genes are TRBV3-1 (or the pseudogene TRBV3-2) and TRBJ1-2; TRBD1 matches at 7 bases. Trimming removed 0 bases from V and 8 bases from J; junction bases left unmatched: 9. Germline V gene lookup returns CDR1 LGHDT and CDR2 YNNKEL (reference sequence). The length of the CDR3 is 15 residues. CDR3 in DNA: TGTGCCAGCAGCCAAGATAACACAGGGGTAGGCGGCTACACCTTC. Translating it yields CASSQDNTGVGGYTF.

The chain carries TRBV7-9 and TRBJ1-2; a weak D match, TRBD1 (5 bases). Germline CDR1 SEHNR, CDR2 FQNEAQ (reference sequence). The V gene lost 1 base and the J gene lost 13 bases, with 13 bases spanning the gap. This CDR3 is built from 12 residues. CDR3 in amino acids: CASSLVGAHVTF. CDR3 DNA sequence: TGTGCCAGCAGCTTAGTTGGGGCACACGTCACCTTC. Using reference TRBV7-9 and TRBJ1-2 for the parts outside the CDR3, the full variable domain is DTGVSQNPRHKITKRGQNVTFRCDPISEHNRLYWYRQTLGQGPEFLTYFQNEAQLEKSRLLSDRFSAERPKGSFSTLEIQRTEQGDSAMYLCASSLVGAHVTFGSGTRLTVV.

The J gene is TRBJ1-6, the V gene TRBV27, with a weak D call TRBD1 (5 bases). Germline V gives CDR1 MNHEY, CDR2 SMNVEV (reference sequence). The germline V and J ends were trimmed by 6 bases and 6 bases, with 12 bases remaining between them. CDR3 length: 14 amino acids. The CDR3 reads CASSLGLGNSPLHF. The CDR3 DNA sequence: TGTGCCAGCAGCCTGGGACTGGGTAATTCACCCCTCCACTTT.

This sequence joins TRBV7-9 and TRBJ2-1; 7 bases line up with TRBD1. The germline CDR1 and CDR2 sequences are SEHNR and FQNEAQ (reference sequence). V shed 3 bases and J 3 bases; nucleotides not matched to a gene: 5. There are 15 residues in the CDR3. The CDR3: CASSFTGAFYNEQFF. In nucleotides, the CDR3 is TGTGCCAGCAGCTTCACAGGGGCGTTCTACAATGAGCAGTTCTTC.